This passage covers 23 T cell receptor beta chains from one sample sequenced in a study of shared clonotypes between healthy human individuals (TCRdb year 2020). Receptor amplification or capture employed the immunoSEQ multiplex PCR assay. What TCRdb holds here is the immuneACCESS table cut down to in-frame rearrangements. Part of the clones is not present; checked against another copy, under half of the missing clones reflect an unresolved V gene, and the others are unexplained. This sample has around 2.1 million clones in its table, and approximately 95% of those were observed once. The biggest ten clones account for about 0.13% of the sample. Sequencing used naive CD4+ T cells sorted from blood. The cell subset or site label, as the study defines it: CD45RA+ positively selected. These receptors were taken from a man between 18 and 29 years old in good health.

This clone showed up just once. The CDR3 DNA is TGTGCCATCAGTATGGGACTAACCGTTGCTTACGAGCAGTACTTC. Encoded protein: CAISMGLTVAYEQYF. This chain connects TRBV10-3 to TRBJ2-7; 7 positions agree with TRBD2. Germline V lookup: CDR1 ENHRY, CDR2 SYGVKD. Germline trimming cut 5 bases from V and 4 bases from J; bases unmatched to any gene: 11. The CDR3 length is 15 residues.

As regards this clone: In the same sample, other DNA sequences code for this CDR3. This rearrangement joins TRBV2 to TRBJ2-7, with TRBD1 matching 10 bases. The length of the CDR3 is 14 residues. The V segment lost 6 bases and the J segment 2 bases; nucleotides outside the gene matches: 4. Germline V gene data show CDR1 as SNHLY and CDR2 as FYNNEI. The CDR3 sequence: CASSTGQGAYEQYF. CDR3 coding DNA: TGTGCCAGCAGCACCGGACAGGGGGCCTACGAGCAGTACTTC.

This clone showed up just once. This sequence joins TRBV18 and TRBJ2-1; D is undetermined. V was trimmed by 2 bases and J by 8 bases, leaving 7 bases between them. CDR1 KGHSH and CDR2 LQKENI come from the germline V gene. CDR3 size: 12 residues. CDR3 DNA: TGTGCCAGCTCACCAGAGTTAGATGAGCAGTTCTTC. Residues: CASSPELDEQFF.

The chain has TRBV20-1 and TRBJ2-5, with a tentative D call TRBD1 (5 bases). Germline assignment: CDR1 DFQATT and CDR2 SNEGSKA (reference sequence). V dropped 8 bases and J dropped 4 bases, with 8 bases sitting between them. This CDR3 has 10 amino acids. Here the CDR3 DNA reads TGCAGTCCCAGGGTAGAGACCCAGTACTTC. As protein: CSPRVETQYF.

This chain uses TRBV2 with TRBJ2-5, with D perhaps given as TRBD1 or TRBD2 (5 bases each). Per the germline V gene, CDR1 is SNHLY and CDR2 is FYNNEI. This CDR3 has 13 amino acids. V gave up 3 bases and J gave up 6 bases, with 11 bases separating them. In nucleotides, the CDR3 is TGTGCCAGCAGTGATGGTGGGGGAAAGACCCAGTACTTC. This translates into CASSDGGGKTQYF.

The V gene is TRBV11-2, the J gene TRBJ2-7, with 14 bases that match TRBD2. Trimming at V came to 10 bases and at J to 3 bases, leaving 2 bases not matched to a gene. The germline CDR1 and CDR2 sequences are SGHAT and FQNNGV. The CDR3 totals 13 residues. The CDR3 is CATGTSGSYEQYF. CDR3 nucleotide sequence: TGTGCCACGGGGACTAGCGGGAGCTACGAGCAGTACTTC.

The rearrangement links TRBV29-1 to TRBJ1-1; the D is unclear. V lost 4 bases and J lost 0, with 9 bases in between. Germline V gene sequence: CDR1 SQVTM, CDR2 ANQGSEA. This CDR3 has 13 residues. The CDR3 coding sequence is TGCAGCGTTGTAGGACTTTTGAACACTGAAGCTTTCTTT. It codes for CSVVGLLNTEAFF.

DNA for the CDR3: TGCGCCAGCAGTGTACAGCGGCCCTCCTACGAGCAGTACTTC. It encodes CASSVQRPSYEQYF. The V call is TRBV10-2, the J call TRBJ2-7, with a possible D match to TRBD2 (5 bases). This CDR3 has 14 amino acids. V was trimmed by 4 bases and J by 0 bases, leaving 10 bases between them. CDR1 and CDR2 from the germline V gene are WSHSY and SAAADI.

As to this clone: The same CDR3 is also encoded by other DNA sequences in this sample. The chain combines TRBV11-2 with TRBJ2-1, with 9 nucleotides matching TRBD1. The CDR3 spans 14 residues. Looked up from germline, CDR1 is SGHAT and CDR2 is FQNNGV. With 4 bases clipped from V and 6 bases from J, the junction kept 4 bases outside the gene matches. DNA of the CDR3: TGTGCCAGCAGCTCACAGGGGGCGGGCAATGAGCAGTTCTTC. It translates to CASSSQGAGNEQFF.

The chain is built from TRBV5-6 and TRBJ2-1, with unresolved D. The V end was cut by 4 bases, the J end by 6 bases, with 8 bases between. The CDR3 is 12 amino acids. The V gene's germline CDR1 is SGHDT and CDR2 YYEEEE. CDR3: CASSLRVNEQFF. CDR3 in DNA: TGTGCCAGCAGCCTTCGTGTCAATGAGCAGTTCTTC.

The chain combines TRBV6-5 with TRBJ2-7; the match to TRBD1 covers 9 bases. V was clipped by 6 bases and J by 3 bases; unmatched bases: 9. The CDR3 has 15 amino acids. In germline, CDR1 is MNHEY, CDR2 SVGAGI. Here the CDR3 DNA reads TGTGCCAGCAGAGGGGACAGGGAAGCTCGCTACGAGCAGTACTTC. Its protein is CASRGDREARYEQYF.

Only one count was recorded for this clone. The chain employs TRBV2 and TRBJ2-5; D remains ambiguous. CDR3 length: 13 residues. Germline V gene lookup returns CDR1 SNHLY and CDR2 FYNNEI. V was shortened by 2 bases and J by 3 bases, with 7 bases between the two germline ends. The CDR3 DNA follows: TGTGCCAGCAGTGAATGGCAGAAAGAGACCCAGTACTTC. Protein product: CASSEWQKETQYF. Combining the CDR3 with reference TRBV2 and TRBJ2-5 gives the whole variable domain EPEVTQTPSHQVTQMGQEVILRCVPISNHLYFYWYRQILGQKVEFLVSFYNNEISEKSEIFDDQFSVERPDGSNFTLKIRSTKLEDSAMYFCASSEWQKETQYFGPGTRLLVL.

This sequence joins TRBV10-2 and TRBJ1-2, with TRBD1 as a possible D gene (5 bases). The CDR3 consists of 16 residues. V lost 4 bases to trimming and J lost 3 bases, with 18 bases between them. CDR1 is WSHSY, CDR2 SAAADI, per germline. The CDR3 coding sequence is TGCGCCAGCAGTGCCTACGGGGGGGGATCTCACTATGGCTACACCTTC. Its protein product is CASSAYGGGSHYGYTF.

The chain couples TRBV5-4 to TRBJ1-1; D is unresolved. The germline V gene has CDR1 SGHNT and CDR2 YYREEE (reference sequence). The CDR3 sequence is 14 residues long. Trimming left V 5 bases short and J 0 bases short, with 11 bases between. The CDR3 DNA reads TGTGCCAGCAGGGAAGGGTTCATGAACACTGAAGCTTTCTTT. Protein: CASREGFMNTEAFF.

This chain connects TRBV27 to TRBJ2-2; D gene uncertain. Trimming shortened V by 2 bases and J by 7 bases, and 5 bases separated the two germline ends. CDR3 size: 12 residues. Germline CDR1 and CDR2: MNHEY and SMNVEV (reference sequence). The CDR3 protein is CASSLGHGELFF. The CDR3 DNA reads TGTGCCAGCAGTTTAGGTCACGGGGAGCTGTTTTTT.

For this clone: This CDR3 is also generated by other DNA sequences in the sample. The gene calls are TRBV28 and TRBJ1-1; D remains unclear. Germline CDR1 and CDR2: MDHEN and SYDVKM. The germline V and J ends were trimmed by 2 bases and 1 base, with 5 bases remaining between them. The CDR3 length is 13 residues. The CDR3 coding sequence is TGTGCCAGCAGTTTAACAAGGAACACTGAAGCTTTCTTT. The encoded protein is CASSLTRNTEAFF.

CDR3 protein: CASSYALAGSNEQFF. The CDR3 DNA follows: TGTGCCAGCAGTTACGCCCTAGCGGGGAGTAATGAGCAGTTCTTC. The chain couples TRBV6-6 to TRBJ2-1; 9 bases agree with TRBD2. Trimming at V came to 2 bases and at J to 7 bases, leaving 6 bases not matched to a gene. CDR1 MNHNY and CDR2 SVGAGI come from the germline V gene (reference sequence). The CDR3 extends over 15 amino acids.

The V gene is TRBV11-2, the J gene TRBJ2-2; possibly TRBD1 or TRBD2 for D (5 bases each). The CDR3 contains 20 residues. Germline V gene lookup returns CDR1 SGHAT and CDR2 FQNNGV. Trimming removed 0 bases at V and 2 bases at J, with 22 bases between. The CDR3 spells CASSLDIPRVASPNTGELFF. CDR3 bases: TGTGCCAGCAGCTTAGATATCCCCAGGGTGGCTAGCCCCAACACCGGGGAGCTGTTTTTT.

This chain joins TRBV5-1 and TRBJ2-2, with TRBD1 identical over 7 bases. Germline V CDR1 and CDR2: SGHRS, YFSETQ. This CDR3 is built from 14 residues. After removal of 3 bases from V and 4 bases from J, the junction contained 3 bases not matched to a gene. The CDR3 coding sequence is TGCGCCAGCAGCTCGGGACAGATCACCGGGGAGCTGTTTTTT. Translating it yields CASSSGQITGELFF. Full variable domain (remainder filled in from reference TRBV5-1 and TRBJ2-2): KAGVTQTPRYLIKTRGQQVTLSCSPISGHRSVSWYQQTPGQGLQFLFEYFSETQRNKGNFPGRFSGRQFSNSRSEMNVSTLELGDSALYLCASSSGQITGELFFGEGSRLTVL.

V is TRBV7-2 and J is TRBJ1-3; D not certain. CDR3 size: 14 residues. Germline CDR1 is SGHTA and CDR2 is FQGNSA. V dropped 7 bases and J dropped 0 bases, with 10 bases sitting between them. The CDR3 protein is CASTLGASGNTIYF. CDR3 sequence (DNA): TGTGCCAGCACCTTGGGTGCCTCTGGAAACACCATATATTTT.

The CDR3 bases are TGTGCCAGCAGCTTAGGATCAGGTCAGCCCTACGAGCAGTACTTC. This translates into CASSLGSGQPYEQYF. V gene TRBV7-2 combines with J gene TRBJ2-7; D is undetermined. CDR1 is SGHTA, CDR2 FQGNSA, per germline. This CDR3 region has 15 residues. Trimming took 1 base from V and 2 from J, leaving 12 bases between them.

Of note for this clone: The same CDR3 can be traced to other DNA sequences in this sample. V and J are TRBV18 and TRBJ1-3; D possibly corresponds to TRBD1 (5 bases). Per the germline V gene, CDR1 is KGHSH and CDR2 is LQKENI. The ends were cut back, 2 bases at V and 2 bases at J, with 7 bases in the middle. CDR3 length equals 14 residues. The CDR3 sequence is CASSPGGTGNTIYF. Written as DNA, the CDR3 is TGTGCCAGCTCACCAGGGGGGACTGGAAACACCATATATTTT.

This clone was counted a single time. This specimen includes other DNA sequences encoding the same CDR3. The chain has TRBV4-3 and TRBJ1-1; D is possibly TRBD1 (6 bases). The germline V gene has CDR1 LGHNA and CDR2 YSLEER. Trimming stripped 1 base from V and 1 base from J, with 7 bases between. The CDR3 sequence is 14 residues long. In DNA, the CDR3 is TGCGCCAGCAGCCAAGTAGGGGGGAACACTGAAGCTTTCTTT. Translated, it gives CASSQVGGNTEAFF.